The rows below give T cell receptor beta chains drawn from one sample of a study of blood T cell repertoires in COVID-19. Generated by immunoSEQ multiplex PCR, the TCRdb table keeps only in-frame clones and is missing some. Altogether approximately 130,000 clones are present, roughly four fifths being singletons, with the ten largest covering around 13%. The sequenced sample consisted of peripheral blood. These TCRs come from a human donor in a cohort sampled during active COVID-19. The conserved cysteine and the conserved F or W are not part of the CDR3 here. Fields, in order: V gene, CDR3 protein.

>TRBV12-3/TRBV12-4
ASGLGGVEQF
>TRBV7-8
ASSLDRMRENTEAF
>TRBV4-1
ASSQESGQYNSPLH
>TRBV6-5
ASSYSEEETQY
>TRBV2
ASSPTERPGGAGNTIY
>TRBV16
ASSQFGGGVAYGYT
>TRBV5-5
ASSLRANSGTSEKLF
>TRBV3-1/TRBV3-2
ASSQPAGQGTDYGYT
>TRBV7-9
ASSLQGSEAF
>TRBV29-1
SVAQGDAEAF
>TRBV30
AWSKGAHGYT
>TRBV5-1
ASRSGQGFDEQF
>TRBV5-1
ASAPGTTNYEQY
>TRBV5-6
ASSGDRGLETQY
>TRBV5-4
ASSRDRGSDTQY
>TRBV3-1/TRBV3-2
ASSQETSSGSTDTQY
>TRBV5-6
ASSSFGASGEDTQY
>TRBV3-1/TRBV3-2
ASSQAPGLGYNEQF
>TRBV29-1
SVKQGIEQY
>TRBV2
ASSTGIQRGQPQH
>TRBV29-1
SPEGAGNTEAF
>TRBV12-3/TRBV12-4
ASKVGNEQF
>TRBV4-2
ASSRMGQQNTEAF
>TRBV21-1
ASSKKGGLSDEQY
>TRBV27
ASSISGGAVEQF
>TRBV4-2
ASSQDLYSYEQY
>TRBV6-7
ASSYSRPRNQPQH
>TRBV11-3
ASSSRVNTGELF
>TRBV14
ASSQFPGGEQY
>TRBV9
ASSVATPGGIYNEQF
>TRBV25-1
ASSELMFTGELF
>TRBV7-9
ASSRLAGMGDTQY
>TRBV5-6
ASTSMGRSYGYT
>TRBV6-1
ASSEQRGPGYGYT
>TRBV19
ASSIVGGPSEAF
>TRBV19
ASSIDGGMRYGYT
>TRBV6-6
ASSENRRTDTQY
>TRBV3-1/TRBV3-2
ASSQGDSRYNEQF
>TRBV5-6
ASSRGGGEETQY
>TRBV3-1/TRBV3-2
ASSQLHLPNTEAF
>TRBV9
ASSLRGGYTDTQY
>TRBV7-9
ASSYGLAGVTDTQY
>TRBV4-1
ASSFGEAYEQY
>TRBV4-2
ASSQDWTGGQPQH
>TRBV7-9
ASSLDGSNAEAF
>TRBV6-5
ASSRRGGGYIQY
>TRBV27
ASSATENYGYT
>TRBV5-6
ASSKTRTEAF
>TRBV19
ASSIGDRGNQPQH